The present entry profiles one T cell receptor beta chain with its context. Its antigen is still unknown. The data originate from a study of cytotoxic CD8 clonotypes in ibrutinib-treated CLL. About the study: Sample averages reached 250,000 or so productive templates and under 100,000 productive rearrangements. Points from the study as a whole: For progressing versus sustained-remission patients, sampling times were not the same.

Sequencing was performed with immunoSEQ multiplex PCR; in TCRdb, only in-frame clones are kept and a portion is missing. Among 14,000 to 15,000 clones, 55% to 80% were seen once, and the ten largest hold roughly 12%. The TCR was taken from a human donor with chronic lymphocytic leukemia. Source: PBMCs, taken before ibrutinib treatment.

The CDR3 DNA is TGCAGCGTTGTTATCCGGTATGGCTACACCTTC. Translating it yields CSVVIRYGYTF. This chain links TRBV29-1 with TRBJ1-2; no clear D. The germline V and J ends were trimmed by 4 bases and 5 bases, with 8 bases remaining between them. Germline-derived CDR1 and CDR2 are SQVTM and ANQGSEA. The CDR3 is 11 amino acids.